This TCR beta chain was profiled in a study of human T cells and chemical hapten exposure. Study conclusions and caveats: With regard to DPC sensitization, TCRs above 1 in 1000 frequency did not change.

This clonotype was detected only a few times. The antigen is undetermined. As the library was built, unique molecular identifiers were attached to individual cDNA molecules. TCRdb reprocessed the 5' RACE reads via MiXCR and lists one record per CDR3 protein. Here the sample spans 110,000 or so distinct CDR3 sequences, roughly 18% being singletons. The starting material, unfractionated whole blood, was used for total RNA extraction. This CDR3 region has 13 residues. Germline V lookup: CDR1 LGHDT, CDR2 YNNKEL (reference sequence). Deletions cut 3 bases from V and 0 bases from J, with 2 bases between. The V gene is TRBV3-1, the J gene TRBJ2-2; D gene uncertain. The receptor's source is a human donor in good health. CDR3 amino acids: CASSQSNTGELFF. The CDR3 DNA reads TGTGCCAGCAGCCAGTCGAACACCGGGGAGCTGTTTTTT.